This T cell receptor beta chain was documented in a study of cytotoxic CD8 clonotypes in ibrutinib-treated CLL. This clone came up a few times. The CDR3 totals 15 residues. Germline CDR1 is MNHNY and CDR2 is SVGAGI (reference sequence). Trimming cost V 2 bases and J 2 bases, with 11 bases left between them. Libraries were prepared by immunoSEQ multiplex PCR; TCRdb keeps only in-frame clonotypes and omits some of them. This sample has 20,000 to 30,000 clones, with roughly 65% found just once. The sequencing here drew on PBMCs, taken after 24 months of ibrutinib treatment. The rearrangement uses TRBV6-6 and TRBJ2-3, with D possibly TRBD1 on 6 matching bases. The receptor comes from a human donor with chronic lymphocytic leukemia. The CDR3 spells CASSYLDSPTDTQYF. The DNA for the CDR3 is TGTGCCAGCAGTTACCTGGACAGCCCCACAGATACGCAGTATTTT.